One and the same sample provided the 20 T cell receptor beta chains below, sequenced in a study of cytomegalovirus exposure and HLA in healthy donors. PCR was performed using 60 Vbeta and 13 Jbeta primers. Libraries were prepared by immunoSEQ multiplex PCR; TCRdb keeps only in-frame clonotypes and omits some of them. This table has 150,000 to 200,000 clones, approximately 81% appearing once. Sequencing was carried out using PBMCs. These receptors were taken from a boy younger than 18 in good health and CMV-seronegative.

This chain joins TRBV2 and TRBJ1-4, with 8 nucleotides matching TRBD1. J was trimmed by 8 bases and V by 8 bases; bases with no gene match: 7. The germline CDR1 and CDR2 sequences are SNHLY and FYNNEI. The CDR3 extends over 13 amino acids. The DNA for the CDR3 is TGTGCCAGCGGAGGACAGGGTGCGGAAAAACTGTTTTTT. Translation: CASGGQGAEKLFF.

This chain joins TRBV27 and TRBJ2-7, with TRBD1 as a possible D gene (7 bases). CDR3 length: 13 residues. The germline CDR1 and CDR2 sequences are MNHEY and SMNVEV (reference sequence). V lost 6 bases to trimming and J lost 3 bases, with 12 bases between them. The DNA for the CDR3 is TGTGCCAGCAGGGGCAGGGGGGACTACGAGCAGTACTTC. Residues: CASRGRGDYEQYF.

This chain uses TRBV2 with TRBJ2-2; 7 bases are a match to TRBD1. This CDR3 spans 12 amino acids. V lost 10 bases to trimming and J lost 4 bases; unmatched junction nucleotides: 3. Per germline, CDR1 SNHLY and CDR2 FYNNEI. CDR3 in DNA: TGTGCCACGGGACAGAGCACCGGGGAGCTGTTTTTT. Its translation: CATGQSTGELFF.

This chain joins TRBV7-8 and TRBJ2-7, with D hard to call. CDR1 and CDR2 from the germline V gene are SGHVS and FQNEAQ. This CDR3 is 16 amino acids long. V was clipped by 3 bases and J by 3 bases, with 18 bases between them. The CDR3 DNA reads TGTGCCAGCAGCTTGGTGGTGGTGGGCCCCGGCTACGAGCAGTACTTC. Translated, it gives CASSLVVVGPGYEQYF. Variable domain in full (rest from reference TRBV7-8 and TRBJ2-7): GAGVSQSPRYKVAKRGQDVALRCDPISGHVSLFWYQQALGQGPEFLTYFQNEAQLDKSGLPSDRFFAERPEGSVSTLKIQRTQQEDSAVYLCASSLVVVGPGYEQYFGPGTRLTVT.

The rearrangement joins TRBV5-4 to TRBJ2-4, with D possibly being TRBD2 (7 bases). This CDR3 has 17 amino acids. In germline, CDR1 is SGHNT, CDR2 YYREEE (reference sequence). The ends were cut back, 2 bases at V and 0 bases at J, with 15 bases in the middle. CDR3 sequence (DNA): TGTGCCAGCAGCTTAGGGGGACTATCTCTAGCCAAAAACATTCAGTACTTC. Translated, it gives CASSLGGLSLAKNIQYF.

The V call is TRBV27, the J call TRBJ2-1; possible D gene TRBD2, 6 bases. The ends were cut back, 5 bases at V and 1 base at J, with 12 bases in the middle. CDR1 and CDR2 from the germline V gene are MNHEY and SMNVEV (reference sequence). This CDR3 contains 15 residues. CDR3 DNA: TGTGCCAGCAGTCTGACTAGAGGGTCCTACAATGAGCAGTTCTTC. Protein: CASSLTRGSYNEQFF.

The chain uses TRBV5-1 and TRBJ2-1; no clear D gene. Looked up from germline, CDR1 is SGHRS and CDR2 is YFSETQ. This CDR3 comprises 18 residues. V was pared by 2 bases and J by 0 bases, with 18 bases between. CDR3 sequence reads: CASSLRLETLSSYNEQFF. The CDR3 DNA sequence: TGCGCCAGCAGCTTACGACTGGAAACCTTAAGCTCCTACAATGAGCAGTTCTTC.

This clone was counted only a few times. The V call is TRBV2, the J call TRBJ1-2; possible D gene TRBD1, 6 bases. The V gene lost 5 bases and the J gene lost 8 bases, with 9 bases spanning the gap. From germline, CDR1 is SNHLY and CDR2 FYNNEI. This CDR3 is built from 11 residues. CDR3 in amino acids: CASSLRGGYTF. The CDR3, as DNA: TGTGCCAGCAGTCTCAGGGGCGGCTACACCTTC.

Written as DNA, the CDR3 is TGTGCTAGTGGTTTGGTTACAGTTATAGGTGGAAACACCATATATTTT. Translated, it gives CASGLVTVIGGNTIYF. J is TRBJ1-3 and V is TRBV12-5; D remains unclear. V was shortened by 0 bases and J by 3 bases, with 12 bases between the two germline ends. This CDR3 has 16 residues. Germline CDR1 LGHNT, CDR2 FRNRAP.

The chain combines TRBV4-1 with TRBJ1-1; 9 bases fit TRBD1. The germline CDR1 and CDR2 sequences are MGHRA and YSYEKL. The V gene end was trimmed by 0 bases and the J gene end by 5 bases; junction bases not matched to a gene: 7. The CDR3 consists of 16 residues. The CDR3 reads CASSQEIQGARTEAFF. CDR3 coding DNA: TGCGCCAGCAGCCAAGAAATACAGGGGGCTCGAACTGAAGCTTTCTTT.

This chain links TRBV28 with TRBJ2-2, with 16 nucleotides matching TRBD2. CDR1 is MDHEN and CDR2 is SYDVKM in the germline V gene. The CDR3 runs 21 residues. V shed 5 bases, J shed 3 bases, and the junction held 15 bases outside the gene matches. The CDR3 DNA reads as TGTGCCAGCAGTCCCCCGGGACTAGCGGGAGGGTGGGGTGGGGACACCGGGGAGCTGTTTTTT. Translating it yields CASSPPGLAGGWGGDTGELFF.

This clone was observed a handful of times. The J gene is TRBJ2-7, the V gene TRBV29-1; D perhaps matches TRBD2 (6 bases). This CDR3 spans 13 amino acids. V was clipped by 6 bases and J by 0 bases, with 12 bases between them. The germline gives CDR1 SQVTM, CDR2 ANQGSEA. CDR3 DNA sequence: TGCAGCGTCAGGGACTCCCACTCCTACGAGCAGTACTTC. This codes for CSVRDSHSYEQYF.

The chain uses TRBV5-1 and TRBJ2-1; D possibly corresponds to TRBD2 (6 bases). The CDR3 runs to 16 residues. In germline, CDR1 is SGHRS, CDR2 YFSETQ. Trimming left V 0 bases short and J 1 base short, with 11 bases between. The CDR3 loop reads CASSLVGTLSYNEQFF. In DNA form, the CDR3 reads TGCGCCAGCAGCTTGGTAGGGACTTTATCCTACAATGAGCAGTTCTTC.

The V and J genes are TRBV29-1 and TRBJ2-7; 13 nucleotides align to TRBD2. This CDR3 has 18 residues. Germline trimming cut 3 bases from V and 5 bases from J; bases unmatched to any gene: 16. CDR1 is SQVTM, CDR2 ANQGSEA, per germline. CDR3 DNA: TGCAGCGTTGATAACGGGGCCCCACTAGCGGGAGGGCTGCACGAGCAGTACTTC. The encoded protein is CSVDNGAPLAGGLHEQYF.

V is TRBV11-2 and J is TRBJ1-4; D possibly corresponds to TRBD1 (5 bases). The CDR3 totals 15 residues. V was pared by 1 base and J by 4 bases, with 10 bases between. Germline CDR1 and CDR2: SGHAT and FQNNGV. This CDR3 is CASSLGWGLNEKLFF. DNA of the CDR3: TGTGCCAGCAGCTTAGGTTGGGGCCTTAATGAAAAACTGTTTTTT.

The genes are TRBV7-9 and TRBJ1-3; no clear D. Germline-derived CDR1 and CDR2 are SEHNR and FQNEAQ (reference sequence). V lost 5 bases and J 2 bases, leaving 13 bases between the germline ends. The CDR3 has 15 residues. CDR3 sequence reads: CASSRGGGAGNTIYF. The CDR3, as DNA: TGTGCCAGCAGCCGGGGAGGCGGGGCTGGAAACACCATATATTTT.

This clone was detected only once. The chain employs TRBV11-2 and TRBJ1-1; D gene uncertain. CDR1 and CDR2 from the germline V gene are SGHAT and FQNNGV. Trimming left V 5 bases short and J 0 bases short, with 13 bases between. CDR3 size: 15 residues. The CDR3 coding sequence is TGTGCCAGCAGCCCTTTTTCCCAGGTGAACACTGAAGCTTTCTTT. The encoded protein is CASSPFSQVNTEAFF.

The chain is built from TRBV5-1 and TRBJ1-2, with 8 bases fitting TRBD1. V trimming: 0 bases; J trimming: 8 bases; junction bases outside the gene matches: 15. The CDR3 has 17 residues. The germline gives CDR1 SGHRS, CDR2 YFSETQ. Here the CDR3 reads CASSLAGQGEERGGYTF. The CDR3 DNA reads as TGCGCCAGCAGCTTGGCTGGACAGGGAGAAGAAAGAGGGGGCTACACCTTC.

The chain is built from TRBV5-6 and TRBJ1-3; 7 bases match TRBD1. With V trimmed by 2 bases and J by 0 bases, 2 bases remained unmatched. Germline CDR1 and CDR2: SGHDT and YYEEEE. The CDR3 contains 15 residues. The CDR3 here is CASSFPGGSGNTIYF. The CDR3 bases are TGTGCCAGCAGCTTTCCAGGGGGCTCTGGAAACACCATATATTTT.

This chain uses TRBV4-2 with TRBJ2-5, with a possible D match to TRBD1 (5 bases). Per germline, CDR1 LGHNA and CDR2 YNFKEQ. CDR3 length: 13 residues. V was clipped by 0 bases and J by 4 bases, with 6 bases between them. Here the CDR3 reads CASSQEGRETQYF. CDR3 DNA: TGTGCCAGCAGCCAAGAGGGGCGAGAGACCCAGTACTTC.